This T cell receptor beta chain came from a study of blood T cell repertoires in COVID-19 (dated by TCRdb to about 2020). Describing the broader study: Samples covering the acute and convalescent phases of COVID-19 were provided by collaborators in the United States, Italy and Spain. Samples were obtained from the ongoing ImmuneRACE study (first 160 participants) and from 1,254 subjects provided by 6 global collaborators. HLA class I and class II types, where available, came from metadata supplied by the sample provider rather than from assay-based typing. Deeply sampled blood TCRbeta repertoires from subjects exposed to, actively infected with, or recovered from COVID-19 were included in the dataset. The sample metadata nearly always contained a de-identified subject ID, COVID-19 status, age in years and sex. The prospective study material was composed of cDNA or gDNA derived from T cells, B-cell-depleted T cells, or PBMCs. A freely available public database, intended as a resource for researchers studying the immune response to SARS-CoV-2, is where the repertoires were released. What the work shows at the level of the full study, not this receptor alone: The quantity of clinical and demographic metadata differed by source and by participant and was supplied without curation.

Another Seattle source contributed samples from volunteer blood donors who had recovered from COVID-19. Each collaborating institution followed its own protocols to collect whole blood in K2EDTA tubes. For TCRbeta analysis, collaborators shipped samples as frozen whole blood, isolated PBMCs, or DNA extracted from either of those sample types. About this clone: No antigen is known for it. There are no base qualities to consult, and no much larger clone falls within one base.

The immunoSEQ Assay, a bias-controlled multiplex PCR, was used to amplify TCRbeta CDR3 regions from genomic DNA. Per the source publication's procedure: The number of nucleated cells in each sample was estimated by amplification of reference gene primers within the assay. Sequence reads were collapsed and filtered to measure the absolute abundance of every unique TCRbeta CDR3 rearrangement. For each sample, productive Simpson clonality was calculated as the square root of Simpson's diversity index across productive rearrangements. The immuneACCESS repertoire file appears here via TCRdb, limited to in-frame rearrangements. These files lack a portion of the clones; in checked studies, under half of the deficit traces to unresolved V genes, and the cause of the others is not known. V and J calls and clone size are those listed in that table; D and trimming were worked out from the DNA. This sample holds about 260,000 clones; around nine tenths were observed only once. Around 9.5% of the sample is taken by the ten largest.

Material for sequencing was peripheral blood. The receptor was isolated from a man aged 40-55 years who had recovered from COVID-19.

In nucleotides, the sequence is TGCGCCAGCAGCTTGGCCGCTAGCGGGGACAATGAGCAGTTCTTC. Its coded protein is CASSLAASGDNEQFF. The chain joins TRBV5-1 to TRBJ2-1; TRBD2 aligns with 9 central bases. V trim: 0 bases; J trim: 5 bases; unmatched bases: 3. CDR1 is given as SGHRS and CDR2 as YFSETQ, both from the germline V gene. The CDR3 contains 15 residues, cysteine and phenylalanine counted. Left in the record is the CDR3 DNA by itself, 45 bases read in frame from the first base.